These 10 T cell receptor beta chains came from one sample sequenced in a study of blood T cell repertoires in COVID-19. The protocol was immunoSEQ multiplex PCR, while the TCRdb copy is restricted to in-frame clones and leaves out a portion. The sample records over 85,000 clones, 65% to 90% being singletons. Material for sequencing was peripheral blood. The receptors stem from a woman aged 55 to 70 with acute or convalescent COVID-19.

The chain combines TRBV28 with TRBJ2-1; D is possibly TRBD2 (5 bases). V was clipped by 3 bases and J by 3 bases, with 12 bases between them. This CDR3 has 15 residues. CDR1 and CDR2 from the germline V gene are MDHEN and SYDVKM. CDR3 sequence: CASSFEGSNYNEQFF. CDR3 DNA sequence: TGTGCCAGCAGTTTTGAGGGTTCAAACTACAATGAGCAGTTCTTC.

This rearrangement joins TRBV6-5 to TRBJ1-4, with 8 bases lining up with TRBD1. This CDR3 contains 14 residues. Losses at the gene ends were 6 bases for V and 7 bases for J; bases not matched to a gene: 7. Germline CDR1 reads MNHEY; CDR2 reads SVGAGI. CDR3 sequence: CASRQGARGEKLFF. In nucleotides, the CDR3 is TGTGCCAGCAGGCAGGGGGCTAGGGGTGAAAAACTGTTTTTT.

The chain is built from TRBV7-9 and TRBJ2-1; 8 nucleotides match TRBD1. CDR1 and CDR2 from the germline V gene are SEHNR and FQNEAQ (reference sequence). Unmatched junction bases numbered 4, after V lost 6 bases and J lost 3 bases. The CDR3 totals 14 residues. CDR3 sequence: CASSPDRVYNEQFF. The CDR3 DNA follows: TGTGCCAGCAGTCCGGACAGGGTCTACAATGAGCAGTTCTTC.

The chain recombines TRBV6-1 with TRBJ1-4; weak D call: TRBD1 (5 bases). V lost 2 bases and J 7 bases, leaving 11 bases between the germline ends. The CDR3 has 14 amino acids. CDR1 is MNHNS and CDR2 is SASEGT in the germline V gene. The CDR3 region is CASSEQGRSEKLFF. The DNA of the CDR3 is TGTGCCAGCAGTGAACAGGGAAGGAGTGAAAAACTGTTTTTT.

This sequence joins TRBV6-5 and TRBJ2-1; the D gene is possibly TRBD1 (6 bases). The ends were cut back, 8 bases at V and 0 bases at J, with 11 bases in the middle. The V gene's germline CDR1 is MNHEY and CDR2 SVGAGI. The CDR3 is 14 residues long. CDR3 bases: TGTGCCAGCGGGGGCCCGAGCTCCTACAATGAGCAGTTCTTC. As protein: CASGGPSSYNEQFF.

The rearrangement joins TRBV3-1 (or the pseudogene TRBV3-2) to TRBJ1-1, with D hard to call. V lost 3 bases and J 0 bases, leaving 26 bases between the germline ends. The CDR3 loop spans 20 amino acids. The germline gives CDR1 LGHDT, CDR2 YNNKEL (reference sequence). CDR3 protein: CASSHPEGRDYYAMNTEAFF. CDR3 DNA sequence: TGTGCCAGCAGCCACCCGGAAGGTCGGGATTATTATGCCATGAACACTGAAGCTTTCTTT.

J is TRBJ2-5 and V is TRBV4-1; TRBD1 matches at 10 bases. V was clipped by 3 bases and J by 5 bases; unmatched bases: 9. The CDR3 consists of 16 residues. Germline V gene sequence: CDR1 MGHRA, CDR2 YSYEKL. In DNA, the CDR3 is TGCGCCAGCAGCCAGGCGGGACAGGGGTTTTTCGAGACCCAGTACTTC. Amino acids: CASSQAGQGFFETQYF.

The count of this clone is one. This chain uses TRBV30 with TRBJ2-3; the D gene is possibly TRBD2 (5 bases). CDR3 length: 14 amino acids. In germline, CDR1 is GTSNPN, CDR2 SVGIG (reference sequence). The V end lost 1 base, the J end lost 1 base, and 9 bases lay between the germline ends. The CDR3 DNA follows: TGTGCCTGGAGTGCCGAGGAGGGCACAGATACGCAGTATTTT. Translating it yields CAWSAEEGTDTQYF.

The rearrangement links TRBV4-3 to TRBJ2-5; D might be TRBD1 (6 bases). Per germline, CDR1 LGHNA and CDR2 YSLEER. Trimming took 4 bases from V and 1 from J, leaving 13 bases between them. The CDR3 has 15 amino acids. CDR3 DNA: TGCGCCAGCAGCCTCGTTGGCAGGGGCCAAGAGACCCAGTACTTC. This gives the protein CASSLVGRGQETQYF.

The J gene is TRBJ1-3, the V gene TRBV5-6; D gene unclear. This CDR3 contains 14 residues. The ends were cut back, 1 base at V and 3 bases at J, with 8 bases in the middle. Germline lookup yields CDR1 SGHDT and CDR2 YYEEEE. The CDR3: CASSLPGLGNTIYF. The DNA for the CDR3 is TGTGCCAGCAGCTTGCCAGGTCTTGGAAACACCATATATTTT.